This T cell receptor beta chain was recorded in a study of cytomegalovirus exposure and HLA in healthy donors. On the study more broadly: Earlier, fewer than 140 million unique TCR beta sequences were recovered from approximately 180 million T cells by an analysis. Early on, a data release was issued that held some 85 million unique TCRs from HLA-typed donors.

The germline gives CDR1 SGHRS, CDR2 YFSETQ. The V gene end was trimmed by 3 bases and the J gene end by 6 bases; junction bases not matched to a gene: 9. The CDR3 runs 15 residues. 13 Jbeta primers and 60 Vbeta primers were used for the PCR. Profiling relied on immunoSEQ multiplex PCR, and the TCRdb table lists in-frame clones only, not all of them. The profile covers roughly 110,000 clones, with about 79% appearing a single time and approximately 1.9% taken by the ten largest. In regard to this clone: Its specificity is not known.

General study findings and limits: Prior analysis indicated that the majority of TCR beta V segments exhibited productivity approximately 90% or approximately 30% of the time. Cytomegalovirus-associated TCR beta chains were listed, numbering 164.

The V and J genes are TRBV5-1 and TRBJ1-5; 7 positions match TRBD1. Sequenced material: PBMCs. This TCR came from a human donor in good health. CDR3 DNA sequence: TGCGCCAGCAGCTGGACGACAGGGCAGGGTCAGCCCCAGCATTTT. Residues: CASSWTTGQGQPQHF.